A single sample is the source of the 20 T cell receptor beta chains below, sequenced in a study of identical twins. TCRdb re-called the 5' RACE reads through MiXCR, storing one row per CDR3 protein. The table includes 400,000 to 600,000 distinct CDR3 sequences, about 20% detected once. This sample also belongs to another study, concerning yellow fever vaccine responses in identical twins.

The material sequenced was CD4+ T cells sorted from blood. The receptor set was obtained from a woman aged 18-35 years in good health.

This clonotype was found once. This chain joins TRBV19 and TRBJ2-4; TRBD2 matches 8 bases. V was pared by 9 bases and J by 0 bases, with 10 bases of the junction left unmatched. This CDR3 has 16 amino acids. CDR1 is LNHDA, CDR2 SQIVND, per germline (reference sequence). CDR3 coding DNA: TGTGCCAGCAGTCAAGGGACTAGGATAGCCAAAAACATTCAGTACTTC. Amino acids: CASSQGTRIAKNIQYF.

Only a few counts were recorded for this clonotype. The V gene is TRBV2, the J gene TRBJ2-5; 9 nucleotides line up with TRBD2. The length of the CDR3 is 19 residues. V dropped 4 bases and J dropped 5; count of bases not matched to a gene: 20. Germline assignment: CDR1 SNHLY and CDR2 FYNNEI. CDR3 loop: CASSVRATAGGTSLETQYF. For the CDR3, the DNA is TGTGCCAGCAGTGTTCGTGCTACAGCGGGAGGCACCTCTTTGGAGACCCAGTACTTC.

This clonotype appeared a few times. The chain combines TRBV9 with TRBJ2-2; 9 bases match TRBD2. V was clipped by 4 bases and J by 0 bases; unmatched bases: 7. This CDR3 has 17 amino acids. Looked up from germline, CDR1 is SGDLS and CDR2 is YYNGEE. The CDR3 sequence: CASSYSGRGTNTGELFF. The DNA for the CDR3 is TGTGCCAGCAGCTATAGCGGGAGAGGAACGAACACCGGGGAGCTGTTTTTT.

The chain couples TRBV24-1 to TRBJ2-3, with 7 bases identical to TRBD1. Trimming at V came to 8 bases and at J to 4 bases, leaving 5 bases not matched to a gene. The CDR3 is made up of 13 amino acids. The germline V gene has CDR1 KGHDR and CDR2 SFDVKD. The CDR3 sequence is CATKGAAADTQYF. CDR3 nucleotide sequence: TGTGCCACCAAGGGGGCGGCGGCAGATACGCAGTATTTT.

J is TRBJ1-6 and V is TRBV28; 11 bases agree with TRBD1. The germline gives CDR1 MDHEN, CDR2 SYDVKM. V lost 7 bases, J lost 10 bases, and 9 bases stayed unmatched. The CDR3 sequence is 15 residues long. CDR3 in DNA: TGTGCCAGCACCCTCCCGGACAGGGGGCTCTCACCCCTCCACTTT. Residues: CASTLPDRGLSPLHF.

This clonotype appeared a few times. The chain is built from TRBV28 and TRBJ1-5, with D unresolved. The CDR3 has 15 amino acids. Per germline, CDR1 MDHEN and CDR2 SYDVKM. Trimming left V 3 bases short and J 8 bases short, with 17 bases between. For the CDR3, the DNA is TGTGCCAGCAGTTTCCCCATGGACGCTAAAAAGCCCCAGCATTTT. Encoded protein: CASSFPMDAKKPQHF.

The J gene is TRBJ2-2, the V gene TRBV20-1, with a weak D call TRBD1 (8 bases). The CDR3 runs 14 residues. V was clipped by 6 bases and J by 6 bases, with 17 bases between them. Looked up from germline, CDR1 is DFQATT and CDR2 is SNEGSKA (reference sequence). CDR3 in amino acids: CSANRGGFSGELFF. CDR3 bases: TGCAGTGCAAACAGGGGGGGATTCTCCGGGGAGCTGTTTTTT.

This sequence joins TRBV5-1 and TRBJ2-5; TRBD1 matches 12 bases. The CDR3 contains 19 residues. Germline V gene data show CDR1 as SGHRS and CDR2 as YFSETQ. The trim removed 2 bases at V and 5 bases at J, leaving 16 bases unmatched. CDR3: CASSFRGQGASWARETQYF. CDR3 bases: TGCGCCAGCAGCTTCCGGGGACAGGGGGCTTCTTGGGCAAGGGAGACCCAGTACTTC.

This clonotype was counted only a few times. The rearrangement links TRBV15 to TRBJ1-1, with no clear D. There are 14 residues in the CDR3. Trimming removed 1 base from V and 0 bases from J, with 6 bases in between. The germline V gene has CDR1 LNHNV and CDR2 YYDKDF (reference sequence). The CDR3 region has the DNA TGTGCCACCAGCAGAGGGACGGTGAACACTGAAGCTTTCTTT. Translated: CATSRGTVNTEAFF.

The gene calls are TRBV11-2 and TRBJ1-6; D is perhaps TRBD1 (5 bases). The CDR3 is made up of 15 amino acids. The V end lost 1 base, the J end lost 5 bases, and 9 bases lay between the germline ends. Germline V CDR1 and CDR2: SGHAT, FQNNGV. The CDR3, as DNA: TGTGCCAGCAGCTTAGCAGGGTCTCATAATTCACCCCTCCACTTT. This translates into CASSLAGSHNSPLHF. Full variable domain (rest looked up from reference TRBV11-2 and TRBJ1-6): EAGVAQSPRYKIIEKRQSVAFWCNPISGHATLYWYQQILGQGPKLLIQFQNNGVVDDSQLPKDRFSAERLKGVDSTLKIQPAKLEDSAVYLCASSLAGSHNSPLHFGNGTRLTVT.

This clonotype occurred once. The CDR3 spells CAISDRAPSEHGELFF. The CDR3 coding sequence is TGTGCCATCAGTGATCGGGCCCCTAGCGAACACGGGGAGCTGTTTTTT. The chain has TRBV10-3 and TRBJ2-2; D is perhaps TRBD2 (6 bases). The V gene lost 3 bases and the J gene lost 7 bases, with 18 bases spanning the gap. Germline loops: CDR1 ENHRY, CDR2 SYGVKD. CDR3 size: 16 residues.

This clonotype was seen a few times. The chain uses TRBV5-1 and TRBJ2-5; 9 nucleotides align to TRBD2. With V trimmed by 0 bases and J by 3 bases, 6 bases remained unmatched. The CDR3 has 16 amino acids. CDR1 and CDR2 from the germline V gene are SGHRS and YFSETQ. CDR3 residues: CASSLALTSGKETQYF. CDR3 bases: TGCGCCAGCAGCTTGGCCCTGACTAGCGGTAAAGAGACCCAGTACTTC.

Only a few counts were recorded for this clonotype. This chain connects TRBV7-9 to TRBJ2-7; D possibly corresponds to TRBD1 (5 bases). Trimming cost V 3 bases and J 7 bases, with 13 bases left between them. The V gene's germline CDR1 is SEHNR and CDR2 FQNEAQ (reference sequence). CDR3 length equals 13 residues. CDR3 sequence reads: CASSFTGDGEQYV. CDR3 nucleotide sequence: TGTGCCAGCAGCTTCACAGGAGACGGGGAGCAGTACGTC.

This clonotype was picked up a small number of times. For the CDR3, the DNA is TGTGCCAGCAGCCGGTCTTGGGATCAGCCCCAGCATTTT. It yields the protein CASSRSWDQPQHF. V usage is TRBV12-3 or TRBV12-4 and J usage is TRBJ1-5; D not resolved. V was cut by 6 bases and J by 5 bases, with 11 bases left in between. The CDR3 runs to 13 residues.

In this sample, this clonotype turned up once. J is TRBJ2-2 and V is TRBV29-1, with D perhaps matching TRBD1 (5 bases). Germline lookup yields CDR1 SQVTM and CDR2 ANQGSEA. This CDR3 has 15 amino acids. Trimming removed 4 bases at V and 0 bases at J, with 12 bases between. DNA of the CDR3: TGCAGCGTTGCCTTGGACACCACGAACACCGGGGAGCTGTTTTTT. Its protein product is CSVALDTTNTGELFF.

The chain combines TRBV5-1 with TRBJ2-1, with a weak D call TRBD2 (5 bases). The germline gives CDR1 SGHRS, CDR2 YFSETQ. Trimming shortened V by 6 bases and J by 3 bases, and 16 bases separated the two germline ends. CDR3 size: 15 residues. The CDR3 reads CASNNPGSIYNEQFF. In nucleotides, the CDR3 is TGCGCCAGCAACAATCCGGGGTCAATCTACAATGAGCAGTTCTTC.

Details on this clonotype: Sequence at one end of the junction differs from germline and may be a read error. The chain combines TRBV20-1 with TRBJ2-2; TRBD2 matches 9 bases. This CDR3 contains 15 residues. The germline V gene encodes CDR1 DFQATT and CDR2 SNEGSKA (reference sequence). CDR3 region: CSARRGGRNSGELFF. DNA for the CDR3: TGCAGTGCCCGGCGGGGGGGAAGGAACAGCGGGGAGCTGTTTTTT.

This clonotype has just a few counts. The chain has TRBV3-1 and TRBJ2-5; a weak D match, TRBD2 (6 bases). The CDR3 has 14 amino acids. Germline assignment: CDR1 LGHDT and CDR2 YNNKEL (reference sequence). Trimming removed 1 base at V and 4 bases at J, with 10 bases between. CDR3 protein: CASSQVSAGETQYF. Written as DNA, the CDR3 is TGTGCCAGCAGCCAAGTTTCAGCGGGAGAGACCCAGTACTTC.

The genes are TRBV5-1 and TRBJ2-1, with D unclear. Trimming took off 0 bases at V and 9 bases at J, with 16 bases between the two ends. The germline gives CDR1 SGHRS, CDR2 YFSETQ. The CDR3 is 15 residues long. CDR3 residues: CASSLASDGGGEQFF. The CDR3 DNA is TGCGCCAGCAGCTTGGCGTCGGACGGCGGCGGTGAGCAGTTCTTC.

The rearrangement links TRBV15 to TRBJ2-7, with 9 bases aligning to TRBD2. CDR1 is LNHNV and CDR2 is YYDKDF in the germline V gene (reference sequence). CDR3 length: 15 residues. Trimming at V came to 5 bases and at J to 5 bases, leaving 10 bases not matched to a gene. The CDR3 DNA sequence: TGTGCCACCAGCGGTTCTGGCGGGAGGGGTGACGAGCAGTACTTC. Translating gives CATSGSGGRGDEQYF.